This T cell receptor (beta chain) was recorded in a study of T cell responses to AZD1222 COVID-19 vaccine. Background on the study: The study pooled second doses at about 4 or about 12 weeks. Study-wide results and caveats: Across the whole spike, CD4 TCRs peaked at regions 160-218 and 743-854.

This table comes from immunoSEQ multiplex PCR, and its TCRdb copy is limited to in-frame clones, with some not included. The table shows about 110,000 clones, with around nine tenths occurring only once. The count of this clone is one. Its antigen is still unknown. This CDR3 is built from 15 residues. The ends were cut back, 2 bases at V and 2 bases at J, with 10 bases in the middle. Germline V gene sequence: CDR1 MNHNY, CDR2 SVGAGI (reference sequence). V and J are TRBV6-6 and TRBJ2-1; D is perhaps TRBD1 (5 bases). This TCR was sampled from an adult in good health. Sequencing was performed on peripheral blood, taken on day 0 of AZD1222 vaccination. The CDR3 here is CASSYNQGPYNEQFF. CDR3 bases: TGTGCCAGCAGTTACAACCAGGGTCCCTACAATGAGCAGTTCTTC.